The TCR beta chain under discussion was sequenced for a study of blood T cell repertoires in COVID-19. Across the whole study: Samples representing acute and convalescent COVID-19 were sourced from the United States, Italy and Spain. The cDNA or gDNA used as material had been derived from T cells, B-cell-depleted T cells, or PBMCs.

Trimming pared 0 bases from V and 4 bases from J, leaving 8 bases between. Germline CDR1 PRHDT, CDR2 FYEKMQ (reference sequence). The CDR3 is made up of 14 amino acids. In the authors' methods: Reference gene primer amplification yielded estimated nucleated cell counts. The repertoire was sequenced with immunoSEQ multiplex PCR; TCRdb's copy has only in-frame clones and lacks some. That table gives V, J and clone size, and the DNA gave D and trimming. The sample comprises over 250,000 clones, 65% to 90% of which are singletons, and 13% rests with the top ten. V is TRBV13 and J is TRBJ2-3; no clear D. The sample taken for sequencing was peripheral blood. The receptor was derived from a human donor in a cohort sampled during active COVID-19. In nucleotides, the CDR3 is TGTGCCAGCAGCTTAGGACGGAGCGCAGATACGCAGTATTTT. It specifies CASSLGRSADTQYF.